The 9 T cell receptor beta chains in this list originate from one sample, sequenced in a study of T cells after yellow fever vaccination. One entry per CDR3 protein results from TCRdb running MiXCR on the 5' RACE reads. The sample shows about 630,000 distinct CDR3 sequences, about 12% of them seen only once. Sequencing was performed on PBMCs, taken on the day of the yellow fever booster vaccination. The source is a young man who received the YFV17D yellow fever vaccine.

This clonotype was detected a few times. The genes are TRBV15 and TRBJ1-5; perhaps TRBD1 as D (6 bases). Trimming shortened V by 2 bases and J by 7 bases, and 9 bases separated the two germline ends. CDR3 length: 13 amino acids. Germline CDR1 LNHNV, CDR2 YYDKDF (reference sequence). This chain's CDR3 is CATSRPQGQPQHF. CDR3 nucleotides: TGTGCCACCAGCAGACCACAGGGCCAGCCCCAGCATTTT.

This clonotype was counted between two and nine times. As DNA, the CDR3 is TGCGCCAGCAGCCAAGATCGGTACAGGGGGAGCTATGGCTACACCTTC. Its translation is CASSQDRYRGSYGYTF. The chain is built from TRBV4-3 and TRBJ1-2, with TRBD1 matching over 8 bases. The CDR3 runs 16 residues. Trimming removed 0 bases from V and 4 bases from J; junction bases left unmatched: 7. Germline V gives CDR1 LGHNA, CDR2 YSLEER.

This clonotype turned up a few times. This rearrangement joins TRBV6-5 to TRBJ2-7; D gene ambiguous. V was shortened by 2 bases and J by 0 bases, with 11 bases between the two germline ends. Per the germline V gene, CDR1 is MNHEY and CDR2 is SVGAGI. This CDR3 region has 15 residues. The CDR3: CASSYKGYSSYEQYF. In DNA, the CDR3 is TGTGCCAGCAGTTACAAGGGATACAGCTCCTACGAGCAGTACTTC.

This clonotype turned up a few times. The chain uses TRBV5-1 and TRBJ2-7; D might be TRBD1 (6 bases). The length of the CDR3 is 15 residues. Per the germline V gene, CDR1 is SGHRS and CDR2 is YFSETQ. The V end was cut by 3 bases, the J end by 7 bases, with 20 bases between. The CDR3 DNA reads as TGCGCCAGCAGCTCCCGGACAGTCCCTAATTCGGAGCAGTACTTC. Residues: CASSSRTVPNSEQYF.

The chain couples TRBV15 to TRBJ1-5; 10 bases are a match to TRBD1. CDR3 length: 18 amino acids. Germline loops: CDR1 LNHNV, CDR2 YYDKDF (reference sequence). Trimming took 3 bases from V and 2 from J; bases not matched to a gene: 10. The CDR3 sequence is CATSSPGTGARGNQPQHF. CDR3 bases: TGTGCCACCAGCAGTCCCGGGACAGGGGCCCGGGGCAATCAGCCCCAGCATTTT.

This clonotype was counted between two and nine times. The chain uses TRBV20-1 and TRBJ2-2; 8 nucleotides line up with TRBD1. Per the germline V gene, CDR1 is DFQATT and CDR2 is SNEGSKA (reference sequence). The length of the CDR3 is 12 residues. The DNA for the CDR3 is TGCGCAGGGACAGGAAACACCGGGGAGCTGTTTTTT. Residues: CAGTGNTGELFF.

The V gene is TRBV27, the J gene TRBJ2-2; 8 bases fit TRBD1. The CDR3 spans 16 residues. J was trimmed by 5 bases and V by 4 bases; bases with no gene match: 9. Germline V gene sequence: CDR1 MNHEY, CDR2 SMNVEV (reference sequence). CDR3: CASSSGQGSRTGELFF. The DNA for the CDR3 is TGTGCCAGCAGTTCAGGACAGGGTTCACGGACCGGGGAGCTGTTTTTT.

The V and J genes are TRBV4-2 and TRBJ2-2; 9 bases are a match to TRBD2. The V and J ends lost 1 base and 5 bases, in that order; junction bases with no gene match: 11. The CDR3 is made up of 18 amino acids. Germline CDR1 LGHNA, CDR2 YNFKEQ. DNA for the CDR3: TGTGCCAGCAGCCAAGGAACCGCTAGCGGGGCGAGGACCGGGGAGCTGTTTTTT. It yields the protein CASSQGTASGARTGELFF.

This clonotype was seen at least ten times. This chain joins TRBV6-2 or TRBV6-3 and TRBJ2-7; no clear D gene. Trimming removed 6 bases from V and 6 bases from J, with 12 bases in between. CDR1 is MNHEY and CDR2 is SVGEGT in the germline V gene. The CDR3 has 12 amino acids. The CDR3 DNA sequence: TGTGCCAGCAGACCAAGGGTCGGCGAGCAGTACTTC. This codes for CASRPRVGEQYF.